The source of this T cell receptor beta chain is a study of Graves' ophthalmopathy and Graves' hyperthyroidism. Amplification targeted the TCR beta CDR3 regions, with RNA transcripts as the source material. An opening RT-PCR round employed HTBI primers and preceded a second-round multiplex PCR. Each CDR3 protein gets one entry after TCRdb re-called the multiplex PCR reads with MiXCR. The repertoire includes just over 400,000 distinct CDR3 sequences, approximately 21% of them detected once, and around 3.1% sits in the top ten. Stable hyperthyroidism meant no ophthalmopathy within 18 months of follow-up. The diagnosis combined clinical symptoms, thyroxine, TRAb, thyroid ultrasound and orbital computed tomography scans. This clonotype was recorded at least ten times. Deletions cut 6 bases from V and 2 bases from J, with 16 bases between. Germline-derived CDR1 and CDR2 are DFQATT and SNEGSKA (reference sequence). The CDR3 runs to 14 residues.

The material sequenced was peripheral blood. This receptor was obtained from a woman under 30 with stable Graves' hyperthyroidism. The chain couples TRBV20-1 to TRBJ1-1, with D uncertain. The CDR3 DNA reads as TGCAGTGCACTTGACGGCAGAGGTAACACTGAAGCTTTCTTT. Amino acids: CSALDGRGNTEAFF.